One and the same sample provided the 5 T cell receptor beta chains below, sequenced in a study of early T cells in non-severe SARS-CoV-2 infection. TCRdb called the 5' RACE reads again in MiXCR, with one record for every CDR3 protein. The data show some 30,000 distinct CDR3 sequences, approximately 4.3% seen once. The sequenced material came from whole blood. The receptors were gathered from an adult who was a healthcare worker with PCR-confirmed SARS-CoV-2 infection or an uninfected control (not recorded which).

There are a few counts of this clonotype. The CDR3 DNA sequence: TGCAGCGTTGAGCGGGACAGCACTGAAGCTTTCTTT. This sequence encodes CSVERDSTEAFF. The V call is TRBV29-1, the J call TRBJ1-1, with 7 nucleotides matching TRBD1. CDR1 SQVTM and CDR2 ANQGSEA come from the germline V gene. V was pared by 3 bases and J by 4 bases, with 2 bases of the junction left unmatched. The length of the CDR3 is 12 residues.

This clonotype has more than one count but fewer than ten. The CDR3 region has the DNA TGTGCCAGCAGAGTTACAGGGGGAGTCACTGAAGCTTTCTTT. Protein sequence: CASRVTGGVTEAFF. The V gene is TRBV6-4, the J gene TRBJ1-1, with 8 bases aligning to TRBD1. V was pared by 6 bases and J by 4 bases, with 7 bases of the junction left unmatched. Germline CDR1 and CDR2: MRHNA and SNTAGT. CDR3 length: 14 residues.

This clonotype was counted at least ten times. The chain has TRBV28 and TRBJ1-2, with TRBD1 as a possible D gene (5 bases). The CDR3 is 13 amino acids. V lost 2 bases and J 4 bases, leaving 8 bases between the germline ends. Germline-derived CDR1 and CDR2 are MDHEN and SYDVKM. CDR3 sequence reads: CASSLMGGYGYTF. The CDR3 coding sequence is TGTGCCAGCAGTTTAATGGGGGGCTATGGCTACACCTTC.

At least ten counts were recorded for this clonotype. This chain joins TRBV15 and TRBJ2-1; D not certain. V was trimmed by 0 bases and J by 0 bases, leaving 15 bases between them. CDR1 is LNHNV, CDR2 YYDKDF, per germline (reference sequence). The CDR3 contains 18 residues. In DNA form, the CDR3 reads TGTGCCACCAGCAGAGATAATTTTTACAACTTCTCCTACAATGAGCAGTTCTTC. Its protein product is CATSRDNFYNFSYNEQFF.

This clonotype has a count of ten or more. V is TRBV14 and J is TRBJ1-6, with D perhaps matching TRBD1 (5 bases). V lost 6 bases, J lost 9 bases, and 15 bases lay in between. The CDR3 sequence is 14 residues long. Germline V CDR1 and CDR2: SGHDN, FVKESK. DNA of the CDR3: TGTGCCAGCAGAAAGGAGGGGAGAGCTTCACCCCTCCACTTT. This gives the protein CASRKEGRASPLHF.